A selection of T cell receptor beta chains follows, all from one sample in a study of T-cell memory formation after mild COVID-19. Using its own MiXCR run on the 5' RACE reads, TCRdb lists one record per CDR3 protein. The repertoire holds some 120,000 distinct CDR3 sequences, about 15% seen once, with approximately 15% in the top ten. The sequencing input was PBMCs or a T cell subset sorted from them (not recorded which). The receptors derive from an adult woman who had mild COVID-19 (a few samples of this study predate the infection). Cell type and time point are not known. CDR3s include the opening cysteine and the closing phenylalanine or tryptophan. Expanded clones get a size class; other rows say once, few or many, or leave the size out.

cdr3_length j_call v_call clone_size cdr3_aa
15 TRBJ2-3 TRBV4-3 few CASSSTVGTARPQYF
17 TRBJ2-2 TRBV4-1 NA CASSSTSGRAQGGELFF
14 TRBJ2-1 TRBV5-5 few CASNTGRAYNEQFF
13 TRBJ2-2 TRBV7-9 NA CASSTSYTGELFF
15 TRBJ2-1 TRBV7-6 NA CASSFGTSGYNEQFF
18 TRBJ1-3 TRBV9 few CASSGPDPQGASGNTIYF
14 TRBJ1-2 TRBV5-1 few CASSLAVGAYGYTF
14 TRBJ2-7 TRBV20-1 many CSARPGQGYVGQYF
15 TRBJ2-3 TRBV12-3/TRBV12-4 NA CASSRDRGRTDTQYF
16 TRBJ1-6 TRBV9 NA CASSVGQGSSNSPLHF
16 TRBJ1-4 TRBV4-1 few CASSYGQGPDGEKLFF
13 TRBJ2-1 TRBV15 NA CATSKAAHNEQFF
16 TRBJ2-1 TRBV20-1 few CSAREGAGGLMDEQFF